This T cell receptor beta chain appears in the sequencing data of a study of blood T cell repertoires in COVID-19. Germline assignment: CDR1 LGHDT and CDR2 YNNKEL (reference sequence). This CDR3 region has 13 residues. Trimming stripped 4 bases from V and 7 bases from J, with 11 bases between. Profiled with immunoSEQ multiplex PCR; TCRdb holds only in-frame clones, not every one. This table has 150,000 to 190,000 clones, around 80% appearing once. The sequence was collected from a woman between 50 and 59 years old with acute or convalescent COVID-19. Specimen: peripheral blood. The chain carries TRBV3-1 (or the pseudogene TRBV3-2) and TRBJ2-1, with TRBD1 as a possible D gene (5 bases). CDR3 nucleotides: TGTGCCAGCAGCCGGGGCGGTCTAAATGAGCAGTTCTTC. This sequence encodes CASSRGGLNEQFF.